This passage covers 16 T cell receptor beta chains from one sample sequenced in a study of cytomegalovirus exposure and HLA in healthy donors. Using immunoSEQ multiplex PCR, the repertoire was profiled, and TCRdb retains in-frame clones only, with some absent. The data hold some 110,000 clones, with more than 75% observed a single time. The source material was PBMCs. These receptors all stem from a man aged 18 to 29 in good health and CMV-seronegative.

This chain joins TRBV15 and TRBJ2-7, with a possible D match to TRBD1 (7 bases). V was pared by 5 bases and J by 3 bases, with 14 bases between. CDR1 is LNHNV, CDR2 YYDKDF, per germline (reference sequence). The CDR3 contains 14 residues. As DNA, the CDR3 is TGTGCCACCAGCGGAGGGGGACAGCTCTACGAGCAGTACTTC. Translated: CATSGGGQLYEQYF.

The chain uses TRBV7-8 and TRBJ1-1; the match to TRBD1 covers 7 bases. There are 15 residues in the CDR3. Germline V gene sequence: CDR1 SGHVS, CDR2 FQNEAQ. Trimming removed 4 bases from V and 11 bases from J; junction bases left unmatched: 16. In DNA, the CDR3 is TGTGCCAGCAGCTGGATGGGGACAGCCTCACTGGAGGCTTTCTTT. Translation: CASSWMGTASLEAFF. The full variable domain, rest sourced from reference TRBV7-8 and TRBJ1-1, is GAGVSQSPRYKVAKRGQDVALRCDPISGHVSLFWYQQALGQGPEFLTYFQNEAQLDKSGLPSDRFFAERPEGSVSTLKIQRTQQEDSAVYLCASSWMGTASLEAFFGQGTRLTVV.

The chain uses TRBV30 and TRBJ2-1; 10 bases match TRBD2. Germline V gives CDR1 GTSNPN, CDR2 SVGIG (reference sequence). The CDR3 extends over 17 amino acids. The J segment lost 0 bases and the V segment lost 3 bases, leaving 8 bases of the junction unmatched. The CDR3, as DNA: TGTGCCTGGAGCGATACCCCTAGCGGGAGCTCCTACAATGAGCAGTTCTTC. It translates to CAWSDTPSGSSYNEQFF.

This rearrangement joins TRBV19 to TRBJ1-1; possibly TRBD1 for D (6 bases). V was trimmed by 1 base and J by 6 bases, leaving 15 bases between them. CDR1 and CDR2 from the germline V gene are LNHDA and SQIVND (reference sequence). This CDR3 contains 15 residues. The CDR3, as DNA: TGTGCCAGTAGTATAGGAACAGGGCGGGCCGCTGAAGCTTTCTTT. Protein product: CASSIGTGRAAEAFF.

The rearrangement joins TRBV29-1 to TRBJ2-7; 9 nucleotides align to TRBD1. The V gene's germline CDR1 is SQVTM and CDR2 ANQGSEA. The CDR3 sequence is 12 residues long. J gave up 5 bases and V 6 bases, and 5 bases lay outside the gene matches. CDR3 amino acids: CSVRGTGHEQYF. In DNA, the CDR3 is TGCAGCGTAAGGGGGACAGGGCACGAGCAGTACTTC.

In this sample, this clone turned up once. The V gene is TRBV6-5, the J gene TRBJ1-2; 7 bases match TRBD1. CDR1 and CDR2 (germline): MNHEY, SVGAGI. This CDR3 region has 15 residues. J was trimmed by 2 bases and V by 0 bases; bases with no gene match: 3. The CDR3 loop reads CASSYSTGVNYGYTF. CDR3 bases: TGTGCCAGCAGTTACTCCACAGGGGTAAACTATGGCTACACCTTC.

This clone was observed a single time. This chain connects TRBV29-1 to TRBJ1-4; D is perhaps TRBD1 (6 bases). The length of the CDR3 is 14 residues. The V end was cut by 0 bases, the J end by 7 bases, with 12 bases between. Germline loops: CDR1 SQVTM, CDR2 ANQGSEA. CDR3 nucleotide sequence: TGCAGCGTTGAAGAATTGACAGGAGGTGAAAAACTGTTTTTT. It is translated as CSVEELTGGEKLFF.

The V call is TRBV29-1, the J call TRBJ2-5; TRBD2 matches at 7 bases. Looked up from germline, CDR1 is SQVTM and CDR2 is ANQGSEA. With V trimmed by 6 bases and J by 2 bases, 6 bases remained unmatched. The CDR3 is 13 amino acids. The CDR3 loop is CSVLLARQETQYF. The CDR3 bases are TGCAGCGTGTTACTAGCGAGACAAGAGACCCAGTACTTC.

The rearrangement joins TRBV6-5 to TRBJ1-2, with TRBD1 matching 10 bases. The CDR3 is 16 amino acids. The J segment lost 7 bases and the V segment lost 2 bases, leaving 10 bases of the junction unmatched. Germline V gene sequence: CDR1 MNHEY, CDR2 SVGAGI. The CDR3 DNA is TGTGCCAGCAGTTACGGGACTGACAGGGGGCTGGGTGGCTACACCTTC. Its protein is CASSYGTDRGLGGYTF.

The chain combines TRBV5-5 with TRBJ1-1; unclear D gene. CDR1 is SGHKS and CDR2 is YYEKEE in the germline V gene (reference sequence). V lost 0 bases and J lost 0, with 6 bases in between. CDR3 length: 14 amino acids. The CDR3 DNA reads as TGTGCCAGCAGCTTGGGGCAAATGAACACTGAAGCTTTCTTT. Amino acids: CASSLGQMNTEAFF.

The chain links TRBV6-1 to TRBJ2-7, with a possible D match to TRBD1 (6 bases). V gave up 4 bases and J gave up 0 bases, with 13 bases separating them. Per germline, CDR1 MNHNS and CDR2 SASEGT. The CDR3 sequence is 15 residues long. CDR3 coding DNA: TGTGCCAGCAGTGGGAACAGGGTGGGCTCCTACGAGCAGTACTTC. As protein: CASSGNRVGSYEQYF.

The chain carries TRBV19 and TRBJ1-2; a possible D gene is TRBD1 (5 bases). V was shortened by 1 base and J by 8 bases, with 14 bases between the two germline ends. The CDR3 length is 14 residues. Germline V gene sequence: CDR1 LNHDA, CDR2 SQIVND (reference sequence). CDR3 bases: TGTGCCAGTAGTATAGCAGTGGACACCCTGGGCTACACCTTC. This codes for CASSIAVDTLGYTF.

This chain connects TRBV27 to TRBJ1-1; D is ambiguous. CDR1 is MNHEY, CDR2 SMNVEV, per germline (reference sequence). This CDR3 spans 15 amino acids. Trimming removed 2 bases at V and 4 bases at J, with 14 bases between. Here the CDR3 reads CASSLVSQRSTEAFF. The CDR3 DNA sequence: TGTGCCAGCAGTTTAGTGTCCCAAAGGAGCACTGAAGCTTTCTTT.

The V gene is TRBV6-5, the J gene TRBJ2-1; 7 nucleotides line up with TRBD1. The ends lost 4 bases at V and 7 bases at J; junction bases unmatched: 13. CDR3 size: 16 residues. The germline V gene has CDR1 MNHEY and CDR2 SVGAGI. Here the CDR3 DNA reads TGTGCCAGCAGTTCCCTCCAAGGGGGCCTCAGGAATGAGCAGTTCTTC. Protein product: CASSSLQGGLRNEQFF.

In this sample, this clone turned up a few times. This chain links TRBV2 with TRBJ1-2; maybe TRBD1 (5 bases). The CDR3 extends over 14 amino acids. Trimming cost V 3 bases and J 8 bases, with 16 bases left between them. Germline CDR1 and CDR2: SNHLY and FYNNEI. CDR3 sequence (DNA): TGTGCCAGCAGTGATGGACGGACACTTCCCGGCTACACCTTC. Protein: CASSDGRTLPGYTF.

The genes are TRBV27 and TRBJ2-1, with 12 bases lining up with TRBD2. CDR1 MNHEY and CDR2 SMNVEV come from the germline V gene (reference sequence). The CDR3 consists of 17 residues. Germline trimming cut 5 bases from V and 8 bases from J; bases unmatched to any gene: 13. CDR3 bases: TGTGCCAGCAGTACTCTTCTAGCGGGGGGGCCTTGGCATGAGCAGTTCTTC. Translated, it gives CASSTLLAGGPWHEQFF.